This passage covers 30 T cell receptor beta chains from one sample sequenced in a study of blood T cell repertoires in COVID-19. Sequenced by immunoSEQ multiplex PCR; TCRdb stores in-frame clones only, minus some. The sample lists 400,000 to 550,000 clones, roughly 89% occurring once. Sequenced sample: peripheral blood. The source is a woman under 40 with acute or convalescent COVID-19.

The chain joins TRBV15 to TRBJ2-1; D may be TRBD1 (6 bases). The CDR3 runs to 16 residues. The germline V gene has CDR1 LNHNV and CDR2 YYDKDF (reference sequence). The V end lost 3 bases, the J end lost 2 bases, and 14 bases lay between the germline ends. For the CDR3, the DNA is TGTGCCACCAGCAGTGGGGCGGCAGGGGCCTACAATGAGCAGTTCTTC. Amino acid sequence: CATSSGAAGAYNEQFF. Combining the CDR3 with reference TRBV15 and TRBJ2-1 gives the whole variable domain DAMVIQNPRYQVTQFGKPVTLSCSQTLNHNVMYWYQQKSSQAPKLLFHYYDKDFNNEADTPDNFQSRRPNTSFCFLDIRSPGLGDTAMYLCATSSGAAGAYNEQFFGPGTRLTVL.

The chain links TRBV9 to TRBJ2-3, with a tentative D call TRBD1 (5 bases). V lost 4 bases and J lost 0, with 12 bases in between. CDR1 SGDLS and CDR2 YYNGEE come from the germline V gene. The CDR3 is 15 amino acids. The DNA of the CDR3 is TGTGCCAGCAGCCCACCGACAGATAGCACAGATACGCAGTATTTT. Translating gives CASSPPTDSTDTQYF.

This rearrangement joins TRBV20-1 to TRBJ1-4; D may be TRBD1 (5 bases). CDR1 and CDR2 (germline): DFQATT, SNEGSKA (reference sequence). CDR3 length: 11 residues. CDR3 in amino acids: CSALGGEKLFF. The CDR3 DNA reads as TGCAGCGCCCTCGGGGGGGAAAAACTGTTTTTT.

V and J are TRBV12-5 and TRBJ1-4; D not certain. V lost 8 bases and J 8 bases, leaving 12 bases between the germline ends. Germline CDR1 LGHNT, CDR2 FRNRAP. This CDR3 has 12 amino acids. CDR3 amino acids: CASLGGSEKLFF. DNA for the CDR3: TGTGCTAGTCTGGGAGGAAGCGAAAAACTGTTTTTT.

The chain is built from TRBV9 and TRBJ1-5, with D possibly TRBD1 on 6 matching bases. From germline, CDR1 is SGDLS and CDR2 YYNGEE. CDR3 length: 15 amino acids. Trimming took off 2 bases at V and 4 bases at J, with 13 bases between the two ends. CDR3 bases: TGTGCCAGCAGCGTCCGGGACACACCGAATCAGCCCCAGCATTTT. Amino acid sequence: CASSVRDTPNQPQHF.

J is TRBJ1-1 and V is TRBV6-2 or TRBV6-3, with 7 bases that match TRBD1. This CDR3 is built from 17 residues. Per the germline V gene, CDR1 is MNHEY and CDR2 is SVGEGT. The V and J ends lost 4 bases and 0 bases, in that order; junction bases with no gene match: 11. The CDR3 sequence: CASSSDFRQGMNTEAFF. The CDR3, as DNA: TGTGCCAGCAGTTCGGATTTTCGACAGGGTATGAACACTGAAGCTTTCTTT.

The chain joins TRBV7-9 to TRBJ1-2; 8 bases are shared with TRBD1. V shed 4 bases, J shed 1 base, and the junction held 14 bases outside the gene matches. CDR1 is SEHNR, CDR2 FQNEAQ, per germline (reference sequence). The CDR3 contains 18 residues. Written as DNA, the CDR3 is TGTGCCAGCAGCTGGGATCTCCGACAGGGGCGATTTAACTATGGCTACACCTTC. Encoded protein: CASSWDLRQGRFNYGYTF.

The chain joins TRBV6-1 to TRBJ2-7, with 10 bases fitting TRBD1. V trimming: 3 bases; J trimming: 1 base; junction bases outside the gene matches: 3. The CDR3 runs 15 residues. Germline V gives CDR1 MNHNS, CDR2 SASEGT. CDR3 region: CASSEDRGSSYEQYF. CDR3 bases: TGTGCCAGCAGTGAGGACAGGGGGTCTTCCTACGAGCAGTACTTC.

The chain links TRBV28 to TRBJ2-7; TRBD1 is a possible D gene (5 bases). Trimming took 1 base from V and 2 from J, leaving 15 bases between them. This CDR3 spans 16 amino acids. Germline V gene lookup returns CDR1 MDHEN and CDR2 SYDVKM. CDR3 region: CASSLSMDIGAYEQYF. In DNA, the CDR3 is TGTGCCAGCAGTTTATCTATGGACATAGGGGCCTACGAGCAGTACTTC.

There are a few counts of this clone. The chain has TRBV15 and TRBJ1-1; D is uncertain. CDR3 length: 14 residues. V gave up 0 bases and J gave up 4 bases, with 9 bases separating them. The germline V gene encodes CDR1 LNHNV and CDR2 YYDKDF (reference sequence). CDR3 sequence reads: CATSRDGDTTEAFF. The CDR3 bases are TGTGCCACCAGCAGAGATGGAGATACCACTGAAGCTTTCTTT.

V usage is TRBV15 and J usage is TRBJ1-1, with 7 bases that match TRBD1. Germline V lookup: CDR1 LNHNV, CDR2 YYDKDF (reference sequence). J gave up 2 bases and V 1 base, and 10 bases lay outside the gene matches. This CDR3 has 17 amino acids. The chain's CDR3 is CATSRGAGTAVNTEAFF. The CDR3 DNA reads as TGTGCCACCAGCAGAGGTGCTGGGACAGCCGTCAACACTGAAGCTTTCTTT.

The gene calls are TRBV28 and TRBJ2-5; 8 bases fit TRBD2. Germline V gives CDR1 MDHEN, CDR2 SYDVKM. The CDR3 has 12 amino acids. Germline trimming cut 4 bases from V and 10 bases from J; bases unmatched to any gene: 5. DNA of the CDR3: TGTGCCAGCAGTTCTAGCGGGCCCCTCCAGTACTTC. It specifies CASSSSGPLQYF.

This clone has just one count. V gene TRBV7-3 combines with J gene TRBJ2-6, with 7 bases fitting TRBD1. Looked up from germline, CDR1 is SGHTA and CDR2 is FQGTGA. With V trimmed by 3 bases and J by 0 bases, 5 bases remained unmatched. There are 17 residues in the CDR3. The CDR3 loop reads CASSLDRRPSGANVLTF. CDR3 nucleotide sequence: TGTGCCAGCAGCTTGGACAGGCGCCCCTCTGGGGCCAACGTCCTGACTTTC.

The CDR3 DNA reads as TGTGCCTGGAGTAGAAACTTGGGATACCTGAGGGCTAATGAAAAACTGTTTTTT. It codes for CAWSRNLGYLRANEKLFF. This sequence joins TRBV30 and TRBJ1-4; no reliable D call. The germline gives CDR1 GTSNPN, CDR2 SVGIG (reference sequence). V was pared by 2 bases and J by 3 bases, with 22 bases between. The CDR3 has 18 residues. The whole variable domain, remainder taken from reference TRBV30 and TRBJ1-4, is SQTIHQWPATLVQPVGSPLSLECTVEGTSNPNLYWYRQAAGRGLQLLFYSVGIGQISSEVPQNLSASRPQDRQFILSSKKLLLSDSGFYLCAWSRNLGYLRANEKLFFGSGTQLSVL.

This clone was detected only once. This chain connects TRBV6-1 to TRBJ2-7; D is possibly TRBD1 (5 bases). V was trimmed by 3 bases and J by 2 bases, leaving 14 bases between them. This CDR3 is built from 15 residues. Germline assignment: CDR1 MNHNS and CDR2 SASEGT. The CDR3 DNA reads as TGTGCCAGCAGTGATATAGGGGTCTGGGCCTACGAGCAGTACTTC. It encodes CASSDIGVWAYEQYF.

This rearrangement joins TRBV6-5 to TRBJ1-6; the match to TRBD1 covers 7 bases. With 6 bases clipped from V and 13 bases from J, the junction kept 12 bases outside the gene matches. Germline CDR1 and CDR2: MNHEY and SVGAGI. This CDR3 is built from 14 residues. The CDR3 region is CASRNRDRMNPLHF. CDR3 coding DNA: TGTGCCAGCAGGAACCGGGACAGAATGAACCCCCTCCACTTT.

Regarding this clone: At one of its ends the junction is not consistent with the germline gene, which may arise from a read error. The chain is built from TRBV11-2 and TRBJ2-1, with D perhaps matching TRBD2 (6 bases). CDR1 SGHAT and CDR2 FQNNGV come from the germline V gene. The CDR3 contains 15 residues. CDR3 DNA: TGTGCCAGCAGCTTCACTAGCAACTCCAACAATGAGCAGTTCTTC. Encoded protein: CASSFTSNSNNEQFF.

The rearrangement links TRBV2 to TRBJ1-6, with D possibly being TRBD1 (6 bases). Germline CDR1 is SNHLY and CDR2 is FYNNEI. Between the trimmed V and J ends, which lost 6 bases and 5 bases, there was a span of 14 bases. This CDR3 comprises 15 residues. DNA for the CDR3: TGTGCCAGCAGCGGACAGAGGGGGAATAATTCACCCCTCCACTTT. As protein: CASSGQRGNNSPLHF.

The rearrangement joins TRBV9 to TRBJ1-1; D gene uncertain. Germline V lookup: CDR1 SGDLS, CDR2 YYNGEE. Between the trimmed V and J ends, which lost 3 bases and 3 bases, there was a span of 15 bases. The CDR3 contains 15 residues. The CDR3 region has the DNA TGTGCCAGCAGCGCAAAGGGCGGGATGGACACTGAAGCTTTCTTT. It encodes CASSAKGGMDTEAFF. The entire variable domain, with the rest obtained from reference TRBV9 and TRBJ1-1, is as follows: DSGVTQTPKHLITATGQRVTLRCSPRSGDLSVYWYQQSLDQGLQFLIQYYNGEERAKGNILERFSAQQFPDLHSELNLSSLELGDSALYFCASSAKGGMDTEAFFGQGTRLTVV.

The genes are TRBV5-1 and TRBJ2-3; 9 nucleotides align to TRBD2. Unmatched junction bases numbered 8, after V lost 4 bases and J lost 5 bases. The CDR3 runs to 15 residues. Germline V lookup: CDR1 SGHRS, CDR2 YFSETQ. This chain's CDR3 is CASSPAGGPLDTQYF. CDR3 bases: TGCGCCAGCAGCCCGGCGGGGGGGCCCCTAGATACGCAGTATTTT.

As regards this clone: The sample carries other DNA sequences with the same CDR3. The V and J genes are TRBV11-2 and TRBJ1-6; 8 bases align to TRBD1. CDR3 length: 15 amino acids. Trimming removed 3 bases from V and 7 bases from J; junction bases left unmatched: 5. The germline CDR1 and CDR2 sequences are SGHAT and FQNNGV. CDR3 DNA: TGTGCCAGCAGCTTGGGTGGACAGGGAAATTCACCCCTCCACTTT. Amino acids: CASSLGGQGNSPLHF.

J is TRBJ2-7 and V is TRBV5-6, with 10 bases aligning to TRBD1. The CDR3 covers 14 residues. V was pared by 2 bases and J by 7 bases, with 6 bases of the junction left unmatched. Germline CDR1 is SGHDT and CDR2 is YYEEEE. CDR3 sequence reads: CASSLGQGVKEQYF. CDR3 sequence (DNA): TGTGCCAGCAGCTTAGGACAGGGGGTTAAGGAGCAGTACTTC.

This clone was seen only a few times. The V call is TRBV5-1, the J call TRBJ2-6; no definite D call. Looked up from germline, CDR1 is SGHRS and CDR2 is YFSETQ. There are 15 residues in the CDR3. V lost 1 base, J lost 2 bases, and 7 bases lay in between. DNA for the CDR3: TGCGCCAGCAGCTTGACGGTGGCTGGGGCCAACGTCCTGACTTTC. Encoded protein: CASSLTVAGANVLTF.

The chain combines TRBV14 with TRBJ2-1, with D perhaps matching TRBD2 (5 bases). This CDR3 comprises 14 residues. CDR1 and CDR2 from the germline V gene are SGHDN and FVKESK. The V end was cut by 0 bases, the J end by 8 bases, with 11 bases between. The DNA for the CDR3 is TGTGCCAGCAGCCAAGAATCAGGAGGTGATGAGCAGTTCTTC. Amino acid sequence: CASSQESGGDEQFF.

V is TRBV5-1 and J is TRBJ1-4, with D perhaps matching TRBD1 (5 bases). This CDR3 is built from 15 residues. Per the germline V gene, CDR1 is SGHRS and CDR2 is YFSETQ. With 4 bases removed from V and 7 bases from J, the gap between germline ends came to 17 bases. CDR3 nucleotide sequence: TGCGCCAGCAGCCCTGGGACTGGCGGGGGTGAAAAACTGTTTTTT. Residues: CASSPGTGGGEKLFF.

This chain links TRBV18 with TRBJ1-6; 7 bases match TRBD1. The CDR3 totals 14 residues. The germline V gene encodes CDR1 KGHSH and CDR2 LQKENI. Trimming removed 2 bases from V and 9 bases from J; junction bases left unmatched: 4. This CDR3 reads CASSPDREASPLHF. CDR3 sequence (DNA): TGTGCCAGCTCACCAGACAGGGAGGCTTCACCCCTCCACTTT.

The chain employs TRBV19 and TRBJ1-5, with D perhaps TRBD1 (5 bases). The CDR3 totals 12 residues. Trimming removed 4 bases at V and 9 bases at J, with 10 bases between. Per germline, CDR1 LNHDA and CDR2 SQIVND (reference sequence). The CDR3 sequence: CASSRGRAPQHF. The CDR3 DNA is TGTGCCAGTAGTAGAGGCAGGGCGCCCCAGCATTTT.

The gene calls are TRBV28 and TRBJ1-2; a weak D match, TRBD1 (6 bases). This CDR3 has 14 amino acids. In germline, CDR1 is MDHEN, CDR2 SYDVKM. V shed 4 bases and J shed 10 bases, with 19 bases lying between them. This CDR3 reads CASSSLTGYRFYTF. As DNA, the CDR3 is TGTGCCAGCAGTTCCCTCACAGGGTACCGGTTCTACACCTTC.

The sample holds one count of this clone. V gene TRBV12-5 combines with J gene TRBJ2-1, with D possibly matching TRBD2 (6 bases). Germline lookup yields CDR1 LGHNT and CDR2 FRNRAP. Between the trimmed V and J ends, which lost 8 bases and 7 bases, there was a span of 18 bases. The CDR3 sequence is 14 residues long. As DNA, the CDR3 is TGTGCTAGTCTTACGGGGAGCGGGTTTAATGAGCAGTTCTTC. As protein: CASLTGSGFNEQFF.

The chain joins TRBV3-1 (or the pseudogene TRBV3-2) to TRBJ1-2; 8 bases align to TRBD1. The CDR3 covers 12 residues. V shed 5 bases and J 8 bases; nucleotides not matched to a gene: 4. CDR1 is LGHDT, CDR2 YNNKEL, per germline (reference sequence). The CDR3 DNA reads as TGTGCCAGCAGCTACTGGACAGGGGGCTACACCTTC. Translating it yields CASSYWTGGYTF.